Listed below are T cell receptor beta chains from one sample, sequenced in a study of blood T cell repertoires in COVID-19. The data were produced by immunoSEQ multiplex PCR, yet TCRdb's version contains in-frame clones alone and is incomplete. The sample includes around 77,000 clones, approximately 80% of them seen just once. The sample consisted of peripheral blood. These receptors all stem from a man aged 30-40 years with COVID-19, enrolled during active disease. Each CDR3 is given with its conserved first and last residue. D genes are given only for firm matches. Expanded clones are given a class, and other clones once, few, many or no size at all.

>.|TRBJ1-5|.|TRBV11-3
CASSLVPGTSNQPQHF
TGTGCCAGCAGCTTAGTCCCGGGTACTAGCAATCAGCCCCAGCATTTT
>few|TRBJ1-1|.|TRBV6-5
CASRTPQNTEAFF
TGTGCCAGCAGAACACCACAGAACACTGAAGCTTTCTTT
>once|TRBJ2-1|TRBD2|TRBV15
CATEAGAEQFF
TGTGCCACAGAAGCGGGAGCCGAGCAGTTCTTC
>.|TRBJ1-2|.|TRBV6-5
CASSYSDSYGYTF
TGTGCCAGCAGTTACTCCGACAGCTATGGCTACACCTTC
>.|TRBJ1-1|.|TRBV25-1
CASSGTQGHHFQAFF
TGTGCCAGCAGTGGTACACAGGGTCACCATTTCCAAGCTTTCTTT
>.|TRBJ1-2|.|TRBV30
CAWSPTGQRYTF
TGTGCCTGGAGTCCCACCGGACAGAGGTACACCTTC
>.|TRBJ2-3|TRBD1|TRBV2
CASTLATGSLYF
TGTGCCAGCACTTTGGCGACAGGGTCTCTGTATTTT
>.|TRBJ2-5|.|TRBV7-3
CASSLSSPGVQETQYF
TGTGCCAGCAGCTTATCAAGTCCAGGGGTACAAGAGACCCAGTACTTC
>.|TRBJ2-2|TRBD1|TRBV11-1
CASSPLDRDGELFF
TGTGCCAGCAGCCCCCTCGACAGGGACGGGGAGCTGTTTTTT
>.|TRBJ1-4|.|TRBV7-9
CASSPRETESATNEKLFF
TGTGCCAGCAGCCCTCGAGAGACAGAGTCAGCAACTAATGAAAAACTGTTTTTT
>.|TRBJ2-3|TRBD1|TRBV5-1
CASSLEGRGPDTQYF
TGCGCCAGCAGCTTGGAAGGCAGGGGGCCAGATACGCAGTATTTT
>once|TRBJ2-7|.|TRBV28
CASRGAPPSYEQYF
TGTGCCAGCAGGGGGGCGCCACCCTCCTACGAGCAGTACTTC
>.|TRBJ2-1|TRBD2|TRBV6-5
CASSSGLAGYNEQFF
TGTGCCAGCAGTTCGGGACTAGCGGGTTACAATGAGCAGTTCTTC
>.|TRBJ1-2|TRBD1|TRBV4-3
CASSQEPGQGTFYGYTF
TGCGCCAGCAGCCAAGAGCCGGGACAGGGGACTTTCTATGGCTACACCTTC
>.|TRBJ1-3|TRBD1|TRBV5-4
CASSRDRGTGNTIYF
TGTGCCAGCAGTCGGGACAGGGGCACTGGAAACACCATATATTTT
>once|TRBJ2-1|TRBD2|TRBV9
CASSGSSGGYNEQFF
TGTGCCAGCAGCGGATCTAGCGGGGGCTACAATGAGCAGTTCTTC
>few|TRBJ2-7|.|TRBV15
CATSTGVSGYEQYF
TGTGCCACCAGCACAGGGGTGTCCGGTTACGAGCAGTACTTC
>few|TRBJ2-6|.|TRBV28
CASIQGGSGANVLTF
TGTGCCAGCATCCAAGGAGGGTCTGGGGCCAACGTCCTGACTTTC
>.|TRBJ2-3|TRBD2|TRBV24-1
CATSDVQRERGDTQYF
TGTGCCACCAGTGATGTACAGCGGGAGAGGGGAGATACGCAGTATTTT
>.|TRBJ2-3|TRBD2|TRBV6-5
CASSPSGLVADTQYF
TGTGCCAGCAGCCCCTCGGGACTAGTGGCAGATACGCAGTATTTT
>medium-sized|TRBJ1-4|.|TRBV7-2
CASSSRTGEKLFF
TGTGCCAGCAGCTCCCGTACAGGTGAAAAACTGTTTTTT
>.|TRBJ2-2|.|TRBV10-3
CAINPQDRGGELFF
TGTGCCATCAACCCACAAGACCGGGGCGGGGAGCTGTTTTTT
>few|TRBJ2-7|.|TRBV5-1
CASSLDDSHPSYEQYF
TGCGCCAGCAGCTTGGATGACTCTCACCCCTCCTACGAGCAGTACTTC
>.|TRBJ2-7|TRBD2|TRBV19
CASTPPGTSRGEQYF
TGTGCCAGTACCCCGCCCGGGACTAGCAGAGGGGAGCAGTACTTC
>once|TRBJ1-2|.|TRBV28
CASSSTLLRGRSYGYTF
TGTGCCAGCAGTTCCACCCTGCTTCGGGGGAGAAGCTATGGCTACACCTTC
>.|TRBJ1-1|.|TRBV11-2
CASRGGTEAFF
TGTGCCAGCAGGGGGGGCACTGAAGCTTTCTTT
>.|TRBJ2-2|TRBD2|TRBV5-6
CASSPWRGLAGGTGELFF
TGTGCCAGCAGCCCCTGGAGGGGGCTAGCGGGAGGGACCGGGGAGCTGTTTTTT
>few|TRBJ1-2|TRBD1|TRBV12-3/TRBV12-4
CASNGDRAYGYTF
TGTGCCAGCAACGGAGACAGGGCCTATGGCTACACCTTC
>.|TRBJ1-1|.|TRBV5-4
CASSPRDFTEAFF
TGTGCCAGCAGCCCCAGGGATTTTACTGAAGCTTTCTTT
>.|TRBJ2-1|TRBD2|TRBV28
CASSLPLRLAGNNEQFF
TGTGCCAGCAGTTTACCTCTACGACTAGCGGGAAACAATGAGCAGTTCTTC
>.|TRBJ1-3|.|TRBV18
CASSPYGTTSNTIYF
TGTGCCAGCTCACCATACGGGACAACATCGAACACCATATATTTT
>.|TRBJ2-5|.|TRBV9
CASSPTEGGGTETQYF
TGTGCCAGCAGCCCTACCGAGGGCGGTGGCACAGAGACCCAGTACTTC
>.|TRBJ1-2|TRBD1|TRBV5-1
CASSLRQGAGNYGYTF
TGCGCCAGCAGCCTAAGACAGGGGGCAGGTAACTATGGCTACACCTTC
>.|TRBJ1-4|.|TRBV6-5
CASSWEEGNEKLFF
TGTGCCAGCAGTTGGGAGGAAGGCAATGAAAAACTGTTTTTT
>.|TRBJ2-5|TRBD1|TRBV7-2
CASSRPTGVETQYF
TGTGCCAGCAGTCGCCCGACAGGGGTGGAGACCCAGTACTTC
>.|TRBJ2-3|TRBD2|TRBV28
CASSFRTGTSGSIRDTQYF
TGTGCCAGCAGTTTCCGAACCGGGACTAGCGGGAGCATAAGAGATACGCAGTATTTT
>.|TRBJ1-2|TRBD1|TRBV7-9
CASSLDRVWGYTF
TGTGCCAGCAGCCTTGACAGGGTGTGGGGCTACACCTTC
>.|TRBJ2-1|.|TRBV7-6
CASSLPLTNYGNNEQFF
TGTGCCAGCAGCTTGCCCCTGACCAACTACGGGAACAATGAGCAGTTCTTC
>.|TRBJ2-7|TRBD1|TRBV12-3/TRBV12-4
CASSRQGSNEQYF
TGTGCCAGCAGTCGACAGGGAAGCAACGAGCAGTACTTC
>.|TRBJ2-7|TRBD1|TRBV18
CASRTPDRQGAYEQYF
TGTGCCAGCCGGACACCGGATAGGCAGGGGGCCTACGAGCAGTACTTC
>.|TRBJ2-7|.|TRBV2
CASRTGEQYF
TGTGCCAGCAGAACAGGAGAGCAGTACTTC
>.|TRBJ2-7|TRBD1|TRBV25-1
CASSEGGQGNYEQYF
TGTGCCAGCAGTGAAGGGGGACAGGGGAACTACGAGCAGTACTTC
>.|TRBJ2-7|TRBD2|TRBV10-3
CAIGLAGVYEQYF
TGTGCCATCGGTCTAGCGGGAGTGTACGAGCAGTACTTC
>few|TRBJ1-5|TRBD1|TRBV27
CASSRAGTGAQPQHF
TGTGCCAGCAGTCGGGCCGGGACAGGGGCTCAGCCCCAGCATTTT
>.|TRBJ2-5|TRBD2|TRBV7-7
CASSLGAGLGTETQYF
TGTGCTAGCAGCTTAGGGGCTGGACTAGGTACGGAGACCCAGTACTTC
>.|TRBJ1-1|.|TRBV7-9
CASSPGVGTEAFF
TGTGCCAGCAGCCCAGGGGTGGGCACTGAAGCTTTCTTT
>once|TRBJ2-5|TRBD2|TRBV5-4
CASSSYSGGGETQYF
TGCGCCAGCAGCTCTTATTCCGGGGGGGGAGAGACCCAGTACTTC
>.|TRBJ2-1|TRBD2|TRBV27
CASSFTSGRAYEQFF
TGTGCCAGCAGTTTTACTAGCGGGAGGGCCTATGAGCAGTTCTTC
>few|TRBJ1-2|TRBD1|TRBV15
CATSRGTGSSGYGYTF
TGTGCCACCAGCAGAGGGACAGGGTCTTCGGGGTATGGCTACACCTTC
>.|TRBJ2-4|TRBD2|TRBV19
CASRRLAGGYIQYF
TGTGCCAGTAGGAGACTAGCGGGGGGATACATTCAGTACTTC
>many|TRBJ1-3|.|TRBV3-1/TRBV3-2
CASSQVYREKAGNTIYF
TGTGCCAGCAGCCAAGTTTATAGGGAGAAGGCTGGAAACACCATATATTTT
>.|TRBJ2-5|TRBD2|TRBV30
CAWIGLAETQYF
TGTGCCTGGATTGGACTAGCGGAGACCCAGTACTTC
>.|TRBJ2-1|TRBD1|TRBV24-1
CATSAGTGVFNEQFF
TGTGCCACCAGTGCCGGGACAGGGGTTTTTAATGAGCAGTTCTTC
>.|TRBJ2-1|.|TRBV10-3
CAISESGGGNEQFF
TGTGCCATCAGTGAGTCGGGAGGGGGCAATGAGCAGTTCTTC
>.|TRBJ1-1|.|TRBV5-1
CASSTQWGGQAFF
TGCGCCAGCAGCACCCAATGGGGGGGCCAAGCTTTCTTT
>.|TRBJ1-1|.|TRBV28
CASSLWTENTEAFF
TGTGCCAGCAGTTTATGGACAGAGAACACTGAAGCTTTCTTT
>.|TRBJ1-1|.|TRBV12-5
CASGLADLTGGNTEAFF
TGTGCTAGTGGTTTGGCCGACCTGACAGGAGGGAACACTGAAGCTTTCTTT
>.|TRBJ2-3|.|TRBV27
CASSRRTRSTDTQYF
TGTGCCAGCAGTAGGCGGACACGAAGCACAGATACGCAGTATTTT
>.|TRBJ1-2|.|TRBV18
CASSPQDTYIGYTF
TGTGCCAGCTCACCCCAGGACACCTACATTGGCTACACCTTC